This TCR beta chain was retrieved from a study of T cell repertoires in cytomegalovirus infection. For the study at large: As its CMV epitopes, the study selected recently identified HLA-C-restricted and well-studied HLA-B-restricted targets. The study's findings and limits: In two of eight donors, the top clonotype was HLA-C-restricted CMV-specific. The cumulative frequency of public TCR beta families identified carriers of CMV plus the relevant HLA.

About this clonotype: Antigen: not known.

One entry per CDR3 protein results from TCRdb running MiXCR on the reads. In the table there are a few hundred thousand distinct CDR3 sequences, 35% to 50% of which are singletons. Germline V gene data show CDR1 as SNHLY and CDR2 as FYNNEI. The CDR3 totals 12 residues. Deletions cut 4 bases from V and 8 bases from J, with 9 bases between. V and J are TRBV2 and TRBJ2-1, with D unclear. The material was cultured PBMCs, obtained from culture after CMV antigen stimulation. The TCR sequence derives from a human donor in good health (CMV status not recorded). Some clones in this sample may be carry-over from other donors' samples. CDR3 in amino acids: CASSGLTDEQFF. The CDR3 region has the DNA TGTGCCAGCAGTGGCTTAACAGATGAGCAGTTCTTC. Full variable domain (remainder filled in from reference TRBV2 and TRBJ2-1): EPEVTQTPSHQVTQMGQEVILRCVPISNHLYFYWYRQILGQKVEFLVSFYNNEISEKSEIFDDQFSVERPDGSNFTLKIRSTKLEDSAMYFCASSGLTDEQFFGPGTRLTVL.